This T cell receptor beta chain was captured by sequencing in a study of cytomegalovirus exposure and HLA in healthy donors. Findings and caveats of the study: It was 150 to 200 TCR beta chains that were listed as cytomegalovirus-associated. According to reports, the classifier identified cytomegalovirus status with high specificity and sensitivity. In vitro checks showed that a few CMV-associated chains really do target CMV antigens.

The method was immunoSEQ multiplex PCR; TCRdb's version includes in-frame clones alone and lacks a portion of them. This table holds around 190,000 clones, approximately 86% found once. Details on this clone: Its matching antigen is unknown.

It was the roughly 130-subject validation cohort, separate from the roughly 700-subject first cohort, to which the donors belonged. Germline loops: CDR1 SNHLY, CDR2 FYNNEI. The CDR3 spans 15 residues. Trimming took 7 bases from V and 2 from J, leaving 14 bases between them. The receptor was derived from a man between 25 and 39 years old in good health and CMV-seropositive. The chain employs TRBV2 and TRBJ1-4; no firm D call. Sequenced sample: PBMCs. CDR3 amino acids: CASNSLKFTNEKLFF. The DNA for the CDR3 is TGTGCCAGCAACAGCCTAAAGTTCACTAATGAAAAACTGTTTTTT. The whole variable domain, remainder taken from reference TRBV2 and TRBJ1-4, is EPEVTQTPSHQVTQMGQEVILRCVPISNHLYFYWYRQILGQKVEFLVSFYNNEISEKSEIFDDQFSVERPDGSNFTLKIRSTKLEDSAMYFCASNSLKFTNEKLFFGSGTQLSVL.